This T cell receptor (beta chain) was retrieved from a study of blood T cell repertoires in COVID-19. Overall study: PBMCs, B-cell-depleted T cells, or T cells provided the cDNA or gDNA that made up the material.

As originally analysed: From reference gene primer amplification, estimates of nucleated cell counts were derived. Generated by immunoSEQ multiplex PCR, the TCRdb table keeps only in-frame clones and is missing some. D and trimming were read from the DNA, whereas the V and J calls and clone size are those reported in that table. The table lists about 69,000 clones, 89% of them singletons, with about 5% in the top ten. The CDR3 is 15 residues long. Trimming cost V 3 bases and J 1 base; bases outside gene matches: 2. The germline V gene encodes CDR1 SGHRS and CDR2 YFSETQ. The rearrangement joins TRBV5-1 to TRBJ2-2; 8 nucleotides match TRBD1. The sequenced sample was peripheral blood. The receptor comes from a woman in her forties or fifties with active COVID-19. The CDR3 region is CASSSGQGNTGELFF. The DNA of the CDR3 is TGCGCCAGCAGCTCCGGACAGGGGAACACCGGGGAGCTGTTTTTT.